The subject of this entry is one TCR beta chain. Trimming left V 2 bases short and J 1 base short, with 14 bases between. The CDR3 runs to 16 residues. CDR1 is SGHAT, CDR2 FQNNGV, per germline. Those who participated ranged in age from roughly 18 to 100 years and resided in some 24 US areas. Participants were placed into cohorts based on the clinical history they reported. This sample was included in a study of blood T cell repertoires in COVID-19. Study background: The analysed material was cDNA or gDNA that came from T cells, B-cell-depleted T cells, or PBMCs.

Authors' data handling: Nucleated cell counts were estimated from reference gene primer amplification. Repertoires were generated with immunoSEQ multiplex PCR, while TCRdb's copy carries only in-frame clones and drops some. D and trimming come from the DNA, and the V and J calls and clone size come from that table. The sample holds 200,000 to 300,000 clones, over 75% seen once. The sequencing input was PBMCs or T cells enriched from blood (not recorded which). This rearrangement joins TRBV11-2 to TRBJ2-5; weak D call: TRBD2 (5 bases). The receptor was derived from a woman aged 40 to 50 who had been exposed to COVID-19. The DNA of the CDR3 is TGTGCCAGCAGCTTAATGAGTTTCGGGGTCCAAGAGACCCAGTACTTC. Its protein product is CASSLMSFGVQETQYF.